Listed here are 8 T cell receptor beta chains from one sample, sequenced in a study of shared clonotypes between healthy human individuals. Clones were read by immunoSEQ multiplex PCR, and TCRdb kept only the in-frame ones, dropping some. The sample has approximately 2.3 million clones, 90% to 95% seen once. Sequences were obtained from naive CD4+ T cells from PBMCs. Stated subset: CD45RA+ positively selected. These receptors were taken from a man between 18 and 29 years old in good health. Some clones in this sample may be carry-over from other donors' samples.

The chain recombines TRBV5-1 with TRBJ1-1; a possible D gene is TRBD1 (6 bases). Germline lookup yields CDR1 SGHRS and CDR2 YFSETQ. The CDR3 totals 15 residues. Deletions cut 4 bases from V and 1 base from J, with 14 bases between. CDR3 in amino acids: CASSAQGGQNTEAFF. The CDR3, as DNA: TGCGCCAGCAGCGCGCAAGGGGGACAGAACACTGAAGCTTTCTTT.

J is TRBJ2-7 and V is TRBV6-5, with a possible D match to TRBD1 (6 bases). V was clipped by 5 bases and J by 3 bases, with 14 bases between them. The CDR3 runs to 14 residues. Germline CDR1 MNHEY, CDR2 SVGAGI. The CDR3 sequence is CASSLSWDNYEQYF. The CDR3 nucleotides are TGTGCCAGCAGTCTAAGCTGGGACAACTACGAGCAGTACTTC.

The chain carries TRBV11-2 and TRBJ2-1; the D gene is possibly TRBD2 (5 bases). Germline-derived CDR1 and CDR2 are SGHAT and FQNNGV. The CDR3 runs 14 residues. Trimming cost V 1 base and J 5 bases, with 9 bases left between them. In DNA, the CDR3 is TGTGCCAGCAGCTTAGTATCAGCGGACAATGAGCAGTTCTTC. Protein: CASSLVSADNEQFF.

This rearrangement joins TRBV21-1 to TRBJ2-7. TRBV21-1 is a pseudogene. The CDR3 has 15 amino acids. Here the CDR3 reads CASSGSGTKDYEQYF. In DNA, the CDR3 is TGTGCCAGCAGCGGATCCGGGACCAAAGACTACGAGCAGTACTTC.

J is TRBJ1-3 and V is TRBV7-9; D not certain. The V and J ends lost 5 bases and 4 bases respectively, with 6 bases between them. Germline CDR1 SEHNR, CDR2 FQNEAQ (reference sequence). The CDR3 totals 12 residues. The CDR3 sequence: CASSREGNTIYF. The CDR3 DNA reads as TGTGCCAGCAGCCGTGAAGGAAACACCATATATTTT.

This clone was counted once. The chain has TRBV5-1 and TRBJ1-5; 8 nucleotides match TRBD1. CDR1 and CDR2 (germline): SGHRS, YFSETQ. The CDR3 spans 15 residues. J was trimmed by 3 bases and V by 7 bases; bases with no gene match: 9. CDR3 in DNA: TGCGCCAGCCAAAATTCGACAGGGGCCAATCAGCCCCAGCATTTT. Protein sequence: CASQNSTGANQPQHF.

Notes on this clone: The sample has other DNA sequences that encode this CDR3 too. The CDR3: CASSGTALNTEAFF. CDR3 sequence (DNA): TGTGCCAGCAGCGGGACAGCCCTGAACACTGAAGCTTTCTTT. This chain uses TRBV9 with TRBJ1-1; D perhaps matches TRBD1 (6 bases). Between the trimmed V and J ends, which lost 3 bases and 0 bases, there was a span of 9 bases. The CDR3 sequence is 14 residues long. Germline CDR1 reads SGDLS; CDR2 reads YYNGEE.

The rearrangement links TRBV28 to TRBJ1-1, with D unclear. Germline values: CDR1 MDHEN, CDR2 SYDVKM. Deletions cut 1 base from V and 10 bases from J, with 10 bases between. There are 12 residues in the CDR3. The CDR3 is CASSLFGQRAFF. The CDR3 nucleotides read TGTGCCAGCAGTTTATTCGGGCAAAGAGCTTTCTTT.